Listed below are T cell receptor beta chains from one sample, sequenced in a study of T cell responses to AZD1222 COVID-19 vaccine. TCRdb keeps only in-frame clones here, not all; method: immunoSEQ multiplex PCR. The sample holds roughly 100,000 clones, roughly 90% seen once. This sample comprised peripheral blood, obtained on day 0 of AZD1222 vaccination. These receptors all stem from an adult in good health. The CDR3 runs from the conserved cysteine through the conserved F or W. The order of the fields is D gene, J gene, clone size, V gene, CDR3 protein, CDR3 DNA. D genes are given only for firm matches. Some rows have no size entry. The others give once, few or many, or a class for an expanded clone.

d_gene: TRBD1; j_gene: TRBJ2-2; abundance: few; v_gene: TRBV5-3; CDR3aa: CARSRTDRVTNTGELFF; CDR3nt: TGTGCCAGAAGCCGAACCGACAGGGTTACTAACACCGGGGAGCTGTTTTTT
d_gene: -; j_gene: TRBJ2-5; abundance: -; v_gene: TRBV25-1; CDR3aa: CASSDTGTRVLQYF; CDR3nt: TGTGCCAGCAGTGACACCGGGACAAGAGTTTTACAGTACTTC
d_gene: TRBD2; j_gene: TRBJ2-5; abundance: -; v_gene: TRBV3-1/TRBV3-2; CDR3aa: CASRVTSGEETQYF; CDR3nt: TGTGCCAGCAGGGTGACTAGCGGGGAAGAGACCCAGTACTTC
d_gene: -; j_gene: TRBJ1-3; abundance: -; v_gene: TRBV19; CDR3aa: CASRQGNTIYF; CDR3nt: TGTGCCAGTCGACAGGGAAACACCATATATTTT
d_gene: -; j_gene: TRBJ1-5; abundance: -; v_gene: TRBV6-5; CDR3aa: CASSTTRRSNQPQHF; CDR3nt: TGTGCCAGCAGTACCACCCGGCGTAGCAATCAGCCCCAGCATTTT
d_gene: TRBD1; j_gene: TRBJ2-1; abundance: once; v_gene: TRBV5-1; CDR3aa: CASSGGQGWWQFF; CDR3nt: TGCGCCAGCAGCGGGGGACAGGGATGGTGGCAGTTCTTC
d_gene: TRBD2; j_gene: TRBJ2-2; abundance: -; v_gene: TRBV5-4; CDR3aa: CASSGGLAGGYYTGELFF; CDR3nt: TGTGCCAGCAGCGGGGGACTAGCGGGGGGCTATTACACCGGGGAGCTGTTTTTT
d_gene: TRBD2; j_gene: TRBJ2-7; abundance: -; v_gene: TRBV5-1; CDR3aa: CASSLVASGGYEQYF; CDR3nt: TGCGCCAGCAGCTTGGTGGCTAGCGGTGGCTACGAGCAGTACTTC
d_gene: TRBD1; j_gene: TRBJ1-2; abundance: few; v_gene: TRBV5-1; CDR3aa: CASGQGSYGYTF; CDR3nt: TGCGCCAGCGGACAGGGAAGCTATGGCTACACCTTC
d_gene: -; j_gene: TRBJ2-5; abundance: -; v_gene: TRBV28; CDR3aa: CASSPPGWEETQYF; CDR3nt: TGTGCCAGCAGTCCCCCTGGGTGGGAAGAGACCCAGTACTTC
d_gene: -; j_gene: TRBJ1-2; abundance: -; v_gene: TRBV28; CDR3aa: CASSFSSFIRGYTF; CDR3nt: TGTGCCAGCAGTTTCTCTTCGTTTATACGAGGCTACACCTTC
d_gene: -; j_gene: TRBJ2-5; abundance: -; v_gene: TRBV7-7; CDR3aa: CASSLADRETQYF; CDR3nt: TGTGCCAGCAGCTTGGCAGATCGAGAGACCCAGTACTTC
d_gene: -; j_gene: TRBJ1-5; abundance: -; v_gene: TRBV15; CDR3aa: CATSRESAYNQPQHF; CDR3nt: TGTGCCACCAGCAGAGAATCGGCCTACAATCAGCCCCAGCATTTT
d_gene: TRBD1; j_gene: TRBJ2-7; abundance: -; v_gene: TRBV5-4; CDR3aa: CASSDARGTGTYEQYF; CDR3nt: TGTGCCAGCAGCGATGCGCGAGGGACAGGGACCTACGAGCAGTACTTC
d_gene: TRBD2; j_gene: TRBJ2-7; abundance: -; v_gene: TRBV5-1; CDR3aa: CASSLQTSGYEQYF; CDR3nt: TGCGCCAGCAGCTTACAGACTAGCGGGTACGAGCAGTACTTC
d_gene: -; j_gene: TRBJ2-4; abundance: once; v_gene: TRBV19; CDR3aa: CASNHHNEHQYF; CDR3nt: TGTGCCAGTAACCATCACAACGAGCATCAGTACTTC
d_gene: -; j_gene: TRBJ1-5; abundance: -; v_gene: TRBV6-5; CDR3aa: CASNNQGARQPQHF; CDR3nt: TGTGCCAGCAATAATCAAGGGGCTCGTCAGCCCCAGCATTTT
d_gene: -; j_gene: TRBJ2-7; abundance: -; v_gene: TRBV7-6; CDR3aa: CASSSLAGSLLYEQYF; CDR3nt: TGTGCCAGCAGCTCCCTGGCGGGGTCCCTGTTATACGAGCAGTACTTC
d_gene: TRBD1; j_gene: TRBJ1-6; abundance: once; v_gene: TRBV19; CDR3aa: CASSTGTGGNSPLHF; CDR3nt: TGTGCCAGTAGTACGGGGACAGGGGGTAATTCACCCCTCCACTTT
d_gene: -; j_gene: TRBJ1-2; abundance: -; v_gene: TRBV18; CDR3aa: CASSPQAGLNGYTF; CDR3nt: TGTGCCAGCTCACCACAAGCAGGGTTAAATGGCTACACCTTC
d_gene: -; j_gene: TRBJ1-1; abundance: -; v_gene: TRBV6-1; CDR3aa: CASSEEGYSKAFF; CDR3nt: TGTGCCAGCAGTGAGGAAGGGTACAGTAAAGCTTTCTTT
d_gene: TRBD2; j_gene: TRBJ2-3; abundance: -; v_gene: TRBV4-2; CDR3aa: CASSQRPLAGARTDTQYF; CDR3nt: TGTGCCAGCAGCCAGAGACCCCTAGCGGGGGCGCGCACAGATACGCAGTATTTT
d_gene: TRBD1; j_gene: TRBJ2-5; abundance: -; v_gene: TRBV5-1; CDR3aa: CASSLGGTVHQETQYF; CDR3nt: TGCGCCAGCAGCTTGGGGGGGACAGTCCACCAAGAGACCCAGTACTTC
d_gene: -; j_gene: TRBJ1-1; abundance: few; v_gene: TRBV7-3; CDR3aa: CASSLNRGSTEAFF; CDR3nt: TGTGCCAGCAGCTTAAATAGAGGGAGCACTGAAGCTTTCTTT
d_gene: -; j_gene: TRBJ2-7; abundance: once; v_gene: TRBV5-3; CDR3aa: CARSLMTASYEQYF; CDR3nt: TGTGCCAGAAGCTTGATGACAGCTTCCTACGAGCAGTACTTC
d_gene: -; j_gene: TRBJ1-3; abundance: -; v_gene: TRBV30; CDR3aa: CAWSRDTPSSGNTIYF; CDR3nt: TGTGCCTGGAGTAGGGACACCCCTAGCTCTGGAAACACCATATATTTT
d_gene: -; j_gene: TRBJ2-6; abundance: -; v_gene: TRBV30; CDR3aa: CAWSVRREPGANVLTF; CDR3nt: TGTGCCTGGAGTGTACGTCGGGAACCTGGGGCCAACGTCCTGACTTTC
d_gene: TRBD1; j_gene: TRBJ1-1; abundance: once; v_gene: TRBV9; CDR3aa: CASSVEDRPRLNTEAFF; CDR3nt: TGTGCCAGCAGCGTAGAGGACAGGCCCCGCCTGAACACTGAAGCTTTCTTT
d_gene: -; j_gene: TRBJ2-1; abundance: -; v_gene: TRBV2; CDR3aa: CASSEQGPYNEQFF; CDR3nt: TGTGCCAGCAGTGAACAGGGTCCCTACAATGAGCAGTTCTTC
d_gene: TRBD1; j_gene: TRBJ1-6; abundance: -; v_gene: TRBV7-3; CDR3aa: CASSLNRGLNSPLHF; CDR3nt: TGTGCCAGCAGCTTAAACAGGGGGCTCAATTCACCCCTCCACTTT
d_gene: -; j_gene: TRBJ2-4; abundance: -; v_gene: TRBV7-9; CDR3aa: CASSLRKDPPNIQYF; CDR3nt: TGTGCCAGCAGCTTAAGGAAGGACCCGCCAAACATTCAGTACTTC
d_gene: TRBD2; j_gene: TRBJ2-3; abundance: -; v_gene: TRBV5-1; CDR3aa: CASSLVPTSGGASDTQYF; CDR3nt: TGCGCCAGCAGCTTGGTTCCGACTAGCGGGGGGGCATCAGATACGCAGTATTTT